This T cell receptor beta chain was identified during a study of OX40 agonist ivuxolimab in advanced cancers. As for the study in general: In three patients, partial responses were observed, one with hepatocellular carcinoma and two with cutaneous melanoma.

People who had autoimmune disease history or systemic immunosuppression were excluded. Sequencing was performed with immunoSEQ multiplex PCR; in TCRdb, only in-frame clones are kept and a portion is missing. The sample contains about 50,000 clones, around nine tenths of which appear only once. Study-level results: Average numbers of expanded clones were greater in CD8+ T cells than in CD4+.

Trimming left V 2 bases short and J 7 bases short, with 8 bases between. The CDR3 loop spans 13 amino acids. The germline CDR1 and CDR2 sequences are LNHDA and SQIVND (reference sequence). As for this clone: The antigen remains unidentified.

The sequence came from an adult with an advanced solid tumor such as melanoma, head and neck, liver or kidney cancer. V and J are TRBV19 and TRBJ2-2; D is unclear. The sequencing here drew on CD4+ or CD8+ T cells sorted from blood, taken in a trial of the OX40 agonist ivuxolimab. CDR3 DNA: TGTGCCAGTAGTATAAGGACGATCGGGGAGCTGTTTTTT. It encodes CASSIRTIGELFF.